The present TCR beta chain was sequenced within a study of cytomegalovirus exposure and HLA in healthy donors. Overall study findings and caveats: In an earlier analysis, about 87% or about 30%: the productive usage of most TCR beta V segments.

V shed 8 bases, J shed 3 bases, and the junction held 6 bases outside the gene matches. Looked up from germline, CDR1 is LNHNV and CDR2 is YYDKDF (reference sequence). There are 15 residues in the CDR3. Primers for the PCR totalled 60 Vbeta and 13 Jbeta. Some clones are missing from TCRdb's copy, which holds only in-frame ones; the method was immunoSEQ multiplex PCR. The sample yields over 100,000 clones, 82% seen once. As for this clone: Its target is unknown.

This sequence originates from a woman aged 50 to 60 in good health and CMV-seropositive. This rearrangement joins TRBV15 to TRBJ2-1; 11 positions agree with TRBD2. Sequenced input: PBMCs. CDR3 DNA sequence: TGTGCCACCGGGACTAGCGGACTCCTCTACAATGAGCAGTTCTTC. Protein product: CATGTSGLLYNEQFF.